Presented here are 24 T cell receptor beta chains from one specimen sequenced in a study of Ad26.COV2.S vaccination and SARS-CoV-2 variants. The treatment was: roughly 19 received Ad26.COV2.S at low or high dose, single or two shots; roughly five received placebo; per-sample allocation not given. After the first vaccine or placebo injection, samples were drawn on day 63. Profiling relied on immunoSEQ multiplex PCR, and the TCRdb table lists in-frame clones only, not all of them. The profile shows 360,000 or so clones, about 91% of them singletons. Sequencing was performed on peripheral blood, taken in a trial of Ad26.COV2.S vaccine versus placebo. The receptors derive from a person between 18 and 65 years old who received the Ad26.COV2.S COVID-19 vaccine or a placebo.

A few counts support this clone. The V call is TRBV9, the J call TRBJ2-2; D not resolved. V shed 0 bases and J shed 9 bases, with 12 bases lying between them. Per the germline V gene, CDR1 is SGDLS and CDR2 is YYNGEE. The CDR3 loop spans 14 amino acids. The CDR3 region has the DNA TGTGCCAGCAGCGTAGAGGGCGCAGGACGGGAGCTGTTTTTT. Its translation: CASSVEGAGRELFF.

This chain uses TRBV6-2 or TRBV6-3 with TRBJ1-1, with unresolved D. The CDR3 is 12 amino acids. V dropped 2 bases and J dropped 6 bases, with 7 bases sitting between them. From germline, CDR1 is MNHEY and CDR2 SVGEGT. CDR3 DNA sequence: TGTGCCAGCAGTTACCCCGCCCCTGAAGCTTTCTTT. This gives the protein CASSYPAPEAFF.

The chain employs TRBV6-1 and TRBJ2-3, with unresolved D. Germline V lookup: CDR1 MNHNS, CDR2 SASEGT. V lost 1 base, J lost 1 base, and 9 bases lay in between. The CDR3 is 15 residues long. This CDR3 reads CASSEGVVRTDTQYF. CDR3 bases: TGTGCCAGCAGTGAAGGAGTCGTTCGCACAGATACGCAGTATTTT.

The CDR3 nucleotides are TGTGCCAGCAATGCAGTCGGCTATGGCTACACCTTC. Encoded protein: CASNAVGYGYTF. The V gene is TRBV2, the J gene TRBJ1-2, with D uncertain. The V and J ends lost 7 bases and 4 bases respectively, with 10 bases between them. Germline V gives CDR1 SNHLY, CDR2 FYNNEI. CDR3 length equals 12 residues.

This clone was found once. The identical CDR3 is also encoded by other nucleotide sequences in the sample. The genes are TRBV28 and TRBJ2-5; D not certain. CDR1 MDHEN and CDR2 SYDVKM come from the germline V gene. Trimming left V 1 base short and J 4 bases short, with 7 bases between. This CDR3 has 13 residues. CDR3 amino acids: CASSLSSRETQYF. As DNA, the CDR3 is TGTGCCAGCAGTTTATCGTCCCGAGAGACCCAGTACTTC.

The genes are TRBV9 and TRBJ2-5; D might be TRBD1 (5 bases). From germline, CDR1 is SGDLS and CDR2 YYNGEE. V lost 0 bases and J 5 bases, leaving 11 bases between the germline ends. This CDR3 region has 14 residues. The CDR3 DNA sequence: TGTGCCAGCAGCGTAGAGGGGTTCCGGGAGACCCAGTACTTC. This gives the protein CASSVEGFRETQYF.

The gene calls are TRBV5-1 and TRBJ2-6, with 13 bases fitting TRBD2. The ends lost 4 bases at V and 4 bases at J; junction bases unmatched: 5. The V gene's germline CDR1 is SGHRS and CDR2 YFSETQ. The CDR3 contains 17 residues. CDR3 amino acids: CASSGGTSGTGANVLTF. The CDR3, as DNA: TGCGCCAGCAGCGGGGGGACTAGCGGGACCGGGGCCAACGTCCTGACTTTC. Full variable domain (missing parts from reference TRBV5-1 and TRBJ2-6): KAGVTQTPRYLIKTRGQQVTLSCSPISGHRSVSWYQQTPGQGLQFLFEYFSETQRNKGNFPGRFSGRQFSNSRSEMNVSTLELGDSALYLCASSGGTSGTGANVLTFGAGSRLTVL.

This clone was counted at least ten times. The rearrangement joins TRBV27 to TRBJ2-7; perhaps TRBD1 as D (5 bases). The CDR3 totals 15 residues. Germline V gives CDR1 MNHEY, CDR2 SMNVEV (reference sequence). The V gene lost 4 bases and the J gene lost 3 bases, with 16 bases spanning the gap. The DNA of the CDR3 is TGTGCCAGCAGTTACACCCCCCGACAGAACTACGAGCAGTACTTC. Its translation is CASSYTPRQNYEQYF.

The gene calls are TRBV28 and TRBJ1-1, with a possible D match to TRBD1 (6 bases). Trimming removed 2 bases at V and 4 bases at J, with 11 bases between. CDR1 and CDR2 (germline): MDHEN, SYDVKM. The CDR3 spans 14 residues. The CDR3: CASSLAGVGTEAFF. The CDR3, as DNA: TGTGCCAGCAGTTTAGCAGGGGTGGGCACTGAAGCTTTCTTT.

The chain links TRBV11-3 to TRBJ2-3; 9 positions match TRBD2. The CDR3 has 18 residues. V dropped 5 bases and J dropped 0; count of bases not matched to a gene: 12. Per germline, CDR1 SGHNT and CDR2 YENEEA. The CDR3 loop is CASSPLWGSGGSTDTQYF. Here the CDR3 DNA reads TGTGCCAGCAGCCCCCTGTGGGGTAGCGGGGGTAGCACAGATACGCAGTATTTT.

The chain links TRBV4-1 to TRBJ2-7; perhaps TRBD2 as D (5 bases). This CDR3 comprises 14 residues. V was trimmed by 1 base and J by 4 bases, leaving 11 bases between them. The germline CDR1 and CDR2 sequences are MGHRA and YSYEKL. CDR3 residues: CASSQVPRGYEQYF. CDR3 sequence (DNA): TGCGCCAGCAGCCAAGTACCCCGGGGTTACGAGCAGTACTTC.

The chain has TRBV4-1 and TRBJ2-7, with 10 bases fitting TRBD1. The CDR3 extends over 14 amino acids. V lost 4 bases to trimming and J lost 1 base; unmatched junction nucleotides: 1. Germline CDR1 is MGHRA and CDR2 is YSYEKL. CDR3 sequence (DNA): TGCGCCAGCAGCCGGGACAGGGGTTCCTACGAGCAGTACTTC. It yields the protein CASSRDRGSYEQYF.

The chain has TRBV11-2 and TRBJ2-6; D is ambiguous. This CDR3 spans 15 amino acids. The germline V and J ends were trimmed by 5 bases and 4 bases, with 12 bases remaining between them. In germline, CDR1 is SGHAT, CDR2 FQNNGV. CDR3 in amino acids: CASSHRTLGANVLTF. The CDR3 region has the DNA TGTGCCAGCAGCCACAGAACACTGGGGGCCAACGTCCTGACTTTC.

V usage is TRBV7-2 and J usage is TRBJ2-3; 7 bases agree with TRBD2. Germline V gene sequence: CDR1 SGHTA, CDR2 FQGNSA. The CDR3 length is 14 residues. Trimming removed 5 bases from V and 5 bases from J; junction bases left unmatched: 7. The CDR3 loop reads CASSKRLAGDTQYF. For the CDR3, the DNA is TGTGCCAGCAGCAAGAGACTAGCTGGAGATACGCAGTATTTT.

V is TRBV7-6 and J is TRBJ2-5, with D maybe TRBD2 (5 bases). This CDR3 is built from 13 residues. CDR1 is SGHVS, CDR2 FNYEAQ, per germline. V gave up 4 bases and J gave up 3 bases, with 9 bases separating them. The CDR3 reads CASSYGLEETQYF. DNA for the CDR3: TGTGCCAGCAGCTACGGACTGGAAGAGACCCAGTACTTC.

In its sample, this clone was seen once. The same CDR3 can be traced to other DNA sequences in this sample. The rearrangement links TRBV18 to TRBJ1-1; D not certain. There are 14 residues in the CDR3. The V end was cut by 3 bases, the J end by 1 base, with 9 bases between. Germline lookup yields CDR1 KGHSH and CDR2 LQKENI. CDR3 amino acids: CASSPPPGNTEAFF. CDR3 in DNA: TGTGCCAGCTCACCTCCGCCAGGGAACACTGAAGCTTTCTTT.

The chain employs TRBV28 and TRBJ1-5; TRBD1 aligns across 9 bases. CDR3 size: 18 residues. V trimming: 1 base; J trimming: 2 bases; junction bases outside the gene matches: 9. CDR1 MDHEN and CDR2 SYDVKM come from the germline V gene. The CDR3 region is CASSLSRDRDVGNQPQHF. As DNA, the CDR3 is TGTGCCAGCAGTTTATCCCGGGACAGGGATGTGGGCAATCAGCCCCAGCATTTT.

The chain links TRBV6-5 to TRBJ1-1; perhaps TRBD1 as D (5 bases). V was pared by 5 bases and J by 4 bases, with 11 bases between. The V gene's germline CDR1 is MNHEY and CDR2 SVGAGI. CDR3 length: 13 amino acids. DNA of the CDR3: TGTGCCAGCAGTAGGGGCCGGGGCACTGAAGCTTTCTTT. Amino acid sequence: CASSRGRGTEAFF.

V is TRBV19 and J is TRBJ2-7; D possibly corresponds to TRBD1 (7 bases). The germline V gene has CDR1 LNHDA and CDR2 SQIVND (reference sequence). CDR3 length: 16 residues. V was shortened by 1 base and J by 4 bases, with 17 bases between the two germline ends. CDR3 nucleotides: TGTGCCAGTAGTATAGTGAGGGGGGACAGAAGTTACGAGCAGTACTTC. As protein: CASSIVRGDRSYEQYF.

V is TRBV5-4 and J is TRBJ1-6; unclear D gene. Deletions cut 4 bases from V and 8 bases from J, with 10 bases between. This CDR3 region has 13 residues. Germline assignment: CDR1 SGHNT and CDR2 YYREEE (reference sequence). The CDR3 here is CASSIDPHSPLHF. The CDR3, as DNA: TGTGCCAGCAGCATCGACCCCCATTCACCCCTCCACTTT.

The chain carries TRBV24-1 and TRBJ2-2, with 9 bases fitting TRBD1. The CDR3 runs to 19 residues. With 2 bases clipped from V and 0 bases from J, the junction kept 9 bases outside the gene matches. Germline V gene lookup returns CDR1 KGHDR and CDR2 SFDVKD. DNA of the CDR3: TGTGCCACCAGTGATTCCTGGGGACAGGGAGGCGCGAACACCGGGGAGCTGTTTTTT. Translating it yields CATSDSWGQGGANTGELFF.

The CDR3, as DNA: TGTGCCAGCAGCTCCCAACAGGGGTCGAACTACGAGCAGTACTTC. It codes for CASSSQQGSNYEQYF. This sequence joins TRBV7-6 and TRBJ2-7; 7 nucleotides agree with TRBD1. Germline V lookup: CDR1 SGHVS, CDR2 FNYEAQ. With V trimmed by 4 bases and J by 3 bases, 9 bases remained unmatched. This CDR3 comprises 15 residues.

The genes are TRBV23-1 and TRBJ2-5; D is undetermined. TRBV23-1 is treated as an ORF (open reading frame) with a function not yet certain. The ends were cut back, 4 bases at V and 6 bases at J, with 9 bases in the middle. The CDR3 is made up of 12 amino acids. In nucleotides, the CDR3 is TGCGCCAGCAGTCCCGAGTGGCAGACCCAGTACTTC. Protein product: CASSPEWQTQYF.

The chain joins TRBV30 to TRBJ1-2; maybe TRBD1 (6 bases). CDR1 is GTSNPN and CDR2 is SVGIG in the germline V gene (reference sequence). With 1 base removed from V and 6 bases from J, the gap between germline ends came to 18 bases. This CDR3 contains 15 residues. The CDR3 protein is CAWSDPTGIRDGYTF. The CDR3 coding sequence is TGTGCCTGGAGTGACCCCACAGGGATACGAGATGGCTACACCTTC.